These 13 T cell receptor beta chains came from one sample sequenced in a study of T cells in Graves' hyperthyroidism and ophthalmopathy. RNA transcripts were the template for amplifying TCR beta CDR3 regions. A set of HTBI primers served as the primers for a first-round RT-PCR of the TCR CDR3. Each CDR3 protein gets one entry after TCRdb re-called the multiplex PCR reads with MiXCR. This sample yields around 600,000 distinct CDR3 sequences, of which around a sixth are seen a single time; about 7% belongs to the top ten. Sequenced material: blood. These receptors were obtained from a woman aged 25-40 years with Graves' hyperthyroidism.

This clonotype was seen repeatedly, ten times or more. The chain links TRBV3-1 to TRBJ2-7, with a weak D call TRBD2 (6 bases). Looked up from germline, CDR1 is LGHDT and CDR2 is YNNKEL (reference sequence). Between the trimmed V and J ends, which lost 0 bases and 5 bases, there was a span of 14 bases. The CDR3 is made up of 15 amino acids. The chain's CDR3 is CASSQDPGVDDEQYF. CDR3 DNA: TGTGCCAGCAGCCAAGATCCGGGGGTCGACGACGAGCAGTACTTC.

At least ten counts were recorded for this clonotype. The chain recombines TRBV12-3 or TRBV12-4 with TRBJ1-1; the match to TRBD1 covers 10 bases. There are 16 residues in the CDR3. The J segment lost 0 bases and the V segment lost 5 bases, leaving 6 bases of the junction unmatched. Here the CDR3 DNA reads TGTGCCAGCAGTCCGACAGGGGGCCTCATGAACACTGAAGCTTTCTTT. It is translated as CASSPTGGLMNTEAFF.

A few counts support this clonotype. The gene calls are TRBV30 and TRBJ2-1, with 9 bases fitting TRBD1. Germline CDR1 and CDR2: GTSNPN and SVGIG (reference sequence). J lost 0 bases, V lost 8 bases, and 2 bases had no gene match. The CDR3 loop spans 13 amino acids. The CDR3: CAQDRGSYNEQFF. The DNA for the CDR3 is TGTGCCCAGGACAGGGGCTCCTACAATGAGCAGTTCTTC.

Remarks on this clonotype: Sequence at one end of the junction differs from germline and may be a read error. The rearrangement uses TRBV6-2 or TRBV6-3 and TRBJ2-1, with D perhaps TRBD1 (6 bases). The CDR3 is 16 amino acids. In germline, CDR1 is MNHEY, CDR2 SVGEGT. This CDR3 reads CASSSLQGRAYNKQFF. The CDR3 DNA follows: TGTGCCAGCAGTTCTTTACAGGGAAGGGCCTACAATAAGCAGTTCTTC.

This clonotype was found a few times. The chain combines TRBV29-1 with TRBJ1-1; no firm D call. V lost 6 bases and J 11 bases, leaving 13 bases between the germline ends. CDR1 SQVTM and CDR2 ANQGSEA come from the germline V gene. There are 10 residues in the CDR3. CDR3 coding DNA: TGCAGCGTGAAGGTCACAAGCGCTTTCTTT. Its translation: CSVKVTSAFF.

This clonotype came up a few times. The chain uses TRBV7-2 and TRBJ2-7; the match to TRBD2 covers 7 bases. Germline lookup yields CDR1 SGHTA and CDR2 FQGNSA. V lost 2 bases and J lost 2; bases outside the gene matches: 9. This CDR3 spans 16 amino acids. The CDR3 region is CASSLSSGAGTYEQYF. Written as DNA, the CDR3 is TGTGCCAGCAGCTTAAGCAGCGGGGCAGGAACCTACGAGCAGTACTTC. The entire variable domain, with the rest obtained from reference TRBV7-2 and TRBJ2-7, is as follows: GAGVSQSPSNKVTEKGKDVELRCDPISGHTALYWYRQSLGQGLEFLIYFQGNSAPDKSGLPSDRFSAERTGGSVSTLTIQRTQQEDSAVYLCASSLSSGAGTYEQYFGPGTRLTVT.

This clonotype has at least ten counts. The chain employs TRBV11-2 and TRBJ2-1; tentative D call: TRBD1 (5 bases). The CDR3 runs 13 residues. The germline V gene encodes CDR1 SGHAT and CDR2 FQNNGV. V gave up 0 bases and J gave up 15 bases, with 15 bases separating them. CDR3 sequence reads: CASSLERQGVSFF. The CDR3 DNA reads as TGTGCCAGCAGCTTAGAGCGGCAGGGCGTATCGTTCTTC. Variable domain in full (rest from reference TRBV11-2 and TRBJ2-1): EAGVAQSPRYKIIEKRQSVAFWCNPISGHATLYWYQQILGQGPKLLIQFQNNGVVDDSQLPKDRFSAERLKGVDSTLKIQPAKLEDSAVYLCASSLERQGVSFFGPGTRLTVL.

The chain combines TRBV20-1 with TRBJ2-3; TRBD1 matches 9 bases. The CDR3 consists of 14 residues. The junction had 8 bases not matched to a gene; V was cut back by 7 bases and J by 3 bases. CDR1 is DFQATT, CDR2 SNEGSKA, per germline (reference sequence). The CDR3 spells CSVNPGQGTDTQYF. CDR3 DNA: TGCAGTGTTAACCCGGGACAGGGAACAGATACGCAGTATTTT.

A few counts support this clonotype. The chain carries TRBV5-6 and TRBJ1-1; no clear D. Germline CDR1 SGHDT, CDR2 YYEEEE. V shed 0 bases and J shed 2 bases, with 8 bases lying between them. The CDR3 extends over 14 amino acids. CDR3 residues: CASSLVDINTEAFF. In DNA form, the CDR3 reads TGTGCCAGCAGCTTGGTAGACATCAACACTGAAGCTTTCTTT.

In the case of this clonotype: Relative to the germline gene, one junction end is altered; a read error may explain this. The chain uses TRBV19 and TRBJ1-4; D is perhaps TRBD1 (6 bases). Germline V gene data show CDR1 as LNHDA and CDR2 as SQIVND (reference sequence). CDR3 length equals 16 residues. The CDR3 nucleotides are TGTGCCAGTAGTACAACAGGGAGGGCAACTAATGAGAAACTGTTTTTT. This gives the protein CASSTTGRATNEKLFF.

In this sample, this clonotype turned up many times. The chain has TRBV6-1 and TRBJ1-1; D might be TRBD1 (5 bases). The CDR3 consists of 13 residues. From germline, CDR1 is MNHNS and CDR2 SASEGT. V shed 6 bases and J shed 5 bases, with 13 bases lying between them. This chain's CDR3 is CASRYLGGTEAFF. DNA of the CDR3: TGTGCCAGCAGGTACCTGGGGGGTACTGAAGCTTTCTTT.

Remarks on this clonotype: This may arise from a read error, as a much more abundant clone is one base away. The genes are TRBV28 and TRBJ2-1, with 12 bases that match TRBD2. This CDR3 contains 18 residues. The germline CDR1 and CDR2 sequences are MDHEN and SYDVKM. The CDR3 nucleotides are TGTGCCAGCAGTTTGGTCCGACTAGCGGGAGAATCCTACAATGGGCAGTTCTTC. Its translation is CASSLVRLAGESYNGQFF.

There are many counts of this clonotype. This chain joins TRBV12-3 or TRBV12-4 and TRBJ2-4, with 8 positions matching TRBD1. The CDR3 runs 13 residues. V lost 2 bases to trimming and J lost 8 bases; unmatched junction nucleotides: 2. The CDR3, as DNA: TGTGCCAGCAGTTTAAACAGGGGGGACATTCAGTACTTC. The encoded protein is CASSLNRGDIQYF.